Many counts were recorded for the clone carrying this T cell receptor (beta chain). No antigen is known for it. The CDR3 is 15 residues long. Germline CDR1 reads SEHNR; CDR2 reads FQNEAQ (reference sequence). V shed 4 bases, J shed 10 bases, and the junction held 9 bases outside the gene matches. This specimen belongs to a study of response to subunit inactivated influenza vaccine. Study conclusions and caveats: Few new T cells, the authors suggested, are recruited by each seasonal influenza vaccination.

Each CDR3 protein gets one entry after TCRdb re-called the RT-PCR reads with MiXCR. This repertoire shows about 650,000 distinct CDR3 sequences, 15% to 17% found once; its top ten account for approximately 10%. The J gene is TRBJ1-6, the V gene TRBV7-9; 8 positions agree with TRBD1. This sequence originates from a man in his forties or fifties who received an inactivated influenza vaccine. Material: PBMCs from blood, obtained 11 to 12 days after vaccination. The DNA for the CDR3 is TGTGCCAGCAGCTCGAGGACAGGGCTTTACTCACCCCTCCACTTT. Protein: CASSSRTGLYSPLHF.